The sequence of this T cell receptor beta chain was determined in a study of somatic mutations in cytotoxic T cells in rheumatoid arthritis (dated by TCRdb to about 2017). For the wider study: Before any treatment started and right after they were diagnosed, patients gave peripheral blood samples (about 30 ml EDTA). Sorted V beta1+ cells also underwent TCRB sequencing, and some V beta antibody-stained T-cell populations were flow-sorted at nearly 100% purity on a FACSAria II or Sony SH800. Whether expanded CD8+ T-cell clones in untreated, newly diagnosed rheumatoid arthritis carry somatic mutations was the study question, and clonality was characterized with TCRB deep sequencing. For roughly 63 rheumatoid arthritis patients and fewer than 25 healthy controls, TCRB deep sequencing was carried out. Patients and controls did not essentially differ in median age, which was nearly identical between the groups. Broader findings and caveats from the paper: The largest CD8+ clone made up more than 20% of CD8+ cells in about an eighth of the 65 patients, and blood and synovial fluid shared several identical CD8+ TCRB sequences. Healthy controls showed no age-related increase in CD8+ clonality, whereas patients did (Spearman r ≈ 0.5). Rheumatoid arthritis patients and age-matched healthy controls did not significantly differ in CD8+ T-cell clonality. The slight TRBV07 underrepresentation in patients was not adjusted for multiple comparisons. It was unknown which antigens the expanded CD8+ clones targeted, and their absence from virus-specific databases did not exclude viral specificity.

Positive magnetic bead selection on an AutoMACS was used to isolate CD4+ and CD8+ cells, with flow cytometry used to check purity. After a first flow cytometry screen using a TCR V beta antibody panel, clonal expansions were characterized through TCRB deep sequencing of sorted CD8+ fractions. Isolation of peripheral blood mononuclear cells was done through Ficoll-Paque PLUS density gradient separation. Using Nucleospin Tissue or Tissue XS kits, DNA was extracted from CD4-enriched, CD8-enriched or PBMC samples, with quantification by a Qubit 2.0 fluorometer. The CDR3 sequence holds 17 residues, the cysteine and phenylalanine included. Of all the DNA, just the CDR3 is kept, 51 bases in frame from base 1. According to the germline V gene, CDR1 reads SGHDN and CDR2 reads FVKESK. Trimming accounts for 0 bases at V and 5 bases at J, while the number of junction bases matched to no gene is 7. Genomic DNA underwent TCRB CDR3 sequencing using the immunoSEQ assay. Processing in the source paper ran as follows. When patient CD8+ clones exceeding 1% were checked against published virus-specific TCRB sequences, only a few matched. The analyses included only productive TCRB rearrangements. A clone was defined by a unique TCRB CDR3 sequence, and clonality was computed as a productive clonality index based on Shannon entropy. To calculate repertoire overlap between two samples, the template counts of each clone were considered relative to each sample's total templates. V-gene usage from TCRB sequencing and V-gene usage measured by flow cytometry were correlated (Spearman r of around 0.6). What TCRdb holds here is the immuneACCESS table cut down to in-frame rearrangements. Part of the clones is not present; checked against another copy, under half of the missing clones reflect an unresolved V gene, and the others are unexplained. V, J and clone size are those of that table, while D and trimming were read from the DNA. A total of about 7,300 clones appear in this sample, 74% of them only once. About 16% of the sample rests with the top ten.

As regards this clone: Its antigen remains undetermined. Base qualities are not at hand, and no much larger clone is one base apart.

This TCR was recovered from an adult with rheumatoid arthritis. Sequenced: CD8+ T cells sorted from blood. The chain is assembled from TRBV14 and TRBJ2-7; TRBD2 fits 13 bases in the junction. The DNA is TGTGCCAGCAGCCAAGAGCTGGGACTAGCGGGAAGGAACGAGCAGTACTTC. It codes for CASSQELGLAGRNEQYF.